Given below is one T cell receptor beta chain in context. This sample was included in a study of T cell clonotyping in hematopoietic cell transplantation. Stated time point: recipient sample about 28 days before transplant, after cytoreduction. Assay: immunoSEQ multiplex PCR; the TCRdb copy retains only in-frame clones and omits some. The data show over 25,000 clones, roughly 80% seen once. CDR1 and CDR2 (germline): SGHRS, YFSETQ. The CDR3 spans 15 residues. V lost 5 bases, J lost 5 bases, and 16 bases lay in between. Sequenced material: peripheral blood mononuclear cells, taken before stem cell transplant. The chain has TRBV5-1 and TRBJ2-2, with a weak D call TRBD1 (6 bases). The receptor was derived from a woman younger than 45 with chronic myeloid leukemia. Some clones in this sample may be carry-over from other donors' samples. This CDR3 reads CASSPTIGTTGELFF. As DNA, the CDR3 is TGCGCCAGCAGTCCTACAATAGGGACAACCGGGGAGCTGTTTTTT.